Listed below are T cell receptor beta chains from one sample, sequenced in a study of cytomegalovirus exposure and HLA in healthy donors. Sequencing was performed with immunoSEQ multiplex PCR; in TCRdb, only in-frame clones are kept and a portion is missing. The sample holds about 310,000 clones; roughly 87% are singletons and the top ten take more than 0.95%. Sequenced: PBMCs. These receptors were obtained from a man between 25 and 39 years old in good health and CMV-seronegative. The CDR3 runs from the conserved cysteine through the conserved F or W. The D gene is left open where the match is weak. A row's size may be missing; if present it is once, few, many or a size class.

TRBJ1-1,TRBV29-1,.,.,CSVKLQVNTEAFF,TGCAGCGTTAAACTACAGGTGAACACTGAAGCTTTCTTT
TRBJ1-1,TRBV6-1,.,.,CASSEVKPGGVAFF,TGTGCCAGCAGTGAAGTAAAGCCCGGAGGGGTAGCTTTCTTT
TRBJ1-6,TRBV30,.,few,CAWSLEQNNSPLHF,TGTGCCTGGAGTCTGGAGCAGAATAATTCACCCCTCCACTTT
TRBJ2-7,TRBV5-1,TRBD2,.,CASSPTSGVYEQYF,TGCGCCAGCAGCCCTACTAGCGGAGTCTACGAGCAGTACTTC
TRBJ2-3,TRBV5-1,.,once,CASTPQTSTDTQYF,TGCGCCAGCACCCCTCAGACTAGCACAGATACGCAGTATTTT
TRBJ1-5,TRBV6-6,.,.,CASSYDRGTQPQHF,TGTGCCAGCAGTTACGACCGGGGGACTCAGCCCCAGCATTTT
TRBJ1-5,TRBV27,.,.,CASSSGSNQPQHF,TGTGCCAGCAGTTCGGGTAGCAATCAGCCCCAGCATTTT
TRBJ2-3,TRBV7-7,.,.,CASRYGDALGDTQYF,TGTGCCAGCCGATACGGGGATGCCCTCGGAGATACGCAGTATTTT
TRBJ2-7,TRBV19,TRBD1,.,CASSTPTGTGTHEQYF,TGTGCCAGTAGTACACCGACCGGGACAGGGACCCACGAGCAGTACTTC
TRBJ2-6,TRBV29-1,TRBD2,.,CSAGLAGVTSGANVLTF,TGCAGCGCCGGACTAGCGGGGGTTACCTCTGGGGCCAACGTCCTGACTTTC
TRBJ2-2,TRBV4-3,.,.,CASSQDRSAGELFF,TGCGCCAGCAGCCAAGATCGGAGTGCGGGGGAGCTGTTTTTT
TRBJ2-7,TRBV13,.,once,CASSLGLGVSYEQYF,TGTGCCAGCAGCTTAGGCCTAGGGGTCTCCTACGAGCAGTACTTC
TRBJ1-5,TRBV9,.,.,CASSETGSINEPQHF,TGTGCCAGCAGCGAAACAGGGTCCATAAATGAGCCCCAGCATTTT
TRBJ1-1,TRBV27,.,.,CASSSMGADTEAFF,TGTGCCAGCAGTAGTATGGGAGCAGACACTGAAGCTTTCTTT
TRBJ2-7,TRBV11-2,.,.,CASNRAGAAYEQYF,TGTGCCAGCAACAGAGCGGGCGCAGCCTACGAGCAGTACTTC
TRBJ2-3,TRBV9,.,.,CASSVGQRAGTDTQYF,TGTGCCAGCAGCGTAGGTCAGCGAGCGGGCACAGATACGCAGTATTTT
TRBJ2-6,TRBV27,.,.,CASSPKGGANVLTF,TGTGCCAGCAGCCCTAAGGGGGGGGCCAACGTCCTGACTTTC